The source of this T cell receptor beta chain is a study of early T cells in non-severe SARS-CoV-2 infection. This CDR3 region has 12 residues. V dropped 10 bases and J dropped 1 base, with 9 bases sitting between them. The table lists this clonotype with many counts. Researchers tagged individual cDNA molecules with unique molecular identifiers. TCRdb fed the 5' RACE reads into MiXCR, producing one record per CDR3 protein. In the table there are around 92,000 distinct CDR3 sequences, roughly 11% of which are singletons. The V gene is TRBV12-3 or TRBV12-4, the J gene TRBJ2-3; no clear D gene. Sequenced input: whole blood. The sequence was collected from an adult who was a healthcare worker with PCR-confirmed SARS-CoV-2 infection or an uninfected control (not recorded which). As DNA, the CDR3 is TGTGCCACCGTCCGGGGCACAGATACGCAGTATTTT. Amino acid sequence: CATVRGTDTQYF.